The 24 T cell receptor beta chains reported below all come from one sample, sequenced in a study of early T cells in non-severe SARS-CoV-2 infection. One entry per CDR3 protein, called by TCRdb with MiXCR from the 5' RACE reads. The sample lists just under 60,000 distinct CDR3 sequences, more than 8.5% seen once, with 17% in the top ten. Sequenced material: whole blood. The receptors stem from an adult who was a healthcare worker with PCR-confirmed SARS-CoV-2 infection or an uninfected control (not recorded which).

This clonotype was picked up many times. This rearrangement joins TRBV5-5 to TRBJ2-5; 7 bases fit TRBD1. Germline loops: CDR1 SGHKS, CDR2 YYEKEE (reference sequence). The CDR3 runs 14 residues. After removal of 1 base from V and 4 bases from J, the junction contained 4 bases not matched to a gene. The CDR3 loop is CASSLLGGRETQYF. CDR3 in DNA: TGTGCCAGCAGCTTGTTAGGGGGCCGAGAGACCCAGTACTTC.

This clonotype was seen at least ten times. The CDR3 is CASSPLLAGMGEQYF. The DNA of the CDR3 is TGTGCCAGCAGCCCTCTATTAGCGGGAATGGGTGAGCAGTACTTC. The gene calls are TRBV3-1 and TRBJ2-7, with TRBD2 identical over 8 bases. Germline assignment: CDR1 LGHDT and CDR2 YNNKEL (reference sequence). The ends lost 4 bases at V and 7 bases at J; junction bases unmatched: 12. The CDR3 totals 15 residues.

The sample holds many counts of this clonotype. The chain couples TRBV6-5 to TRBJ2-7; D unresolved. Trimming shortened V by 10 bases and J by 2 bases, and 9 bases separated the two germline ends. The CDR3 spans 11 residues. The germline CDR1 and CDR2 sequences are MNHEY and SVGAGI. This CDR3 is CATRSPYEQYF. As DNA, the CDR3 is TGTGCCACCCGTTCCCCCTACGAGCAGTACTTC.

This clonotype was detected ten times or more. V is TRBV12-3 or TRBV12-4 and J is TRBJ1-2, with 8 nucleotides matching TRBD1. The CDR3 consists of 13 residues. Unmatched junction bases numbered 6, after V lost 6 bases and J lost 6 bases. CDR3 sequence (DNA): TGTGCCAGCAGGGCGACAGGGGTGGATGGCTACACCTTC. This codes for CASRATGVDGYTF.

In this sample, this clonotype turned up a few times. The V and J genes are TRBV6-5 and TRBJ1-3; D possibly corresponds to TRBD1 (5 bases). V was trimmed by 0 bases and J by 2 bases, leaving 5 bases between them. This CDR3 has 14 amino acids. Germline V gene sequence: CDR1 MNHEY, CDR2 SVGAGI. The CDR3 protein is CASSYSGAGNTIYF. As DNA, the CDR3 is TGTGCCAGCAGTTACTCAGGGGCTGGAAACACCATATATTTT.

The sample holds many counts of this clonotype. This chain connects TRBV28 to TRBJ2-5; D tentatively fits TRBD1 or TRBD2 (5 bases each). Germline V gene data show CDR1 as MDHEN and CDR2 as SYDVKM. The CDR3 runs to 15 residues. V was pared by 4 bases and J by 4 bases, with 16 bases between. CDR3 sequence reads: CASSYRGRSLETQYF. The CDR3 DNA follows: TGTGCCAGCAGTTATCGGGGCAGATCACTAGAGACCCAGTACTTC.

A few counts support this clonotype. V and J are TRBV9 and TRBJ1-2; no clear D gene. V was clipped by 2 bases and J by 4 bases, with 15 bases between them. The CDR3 length is 15 residues. The germline CDR1 and CDR2 sequences are SGDLS and YYNGEE. The CDR3 sequence: CASSVGPELAYGYTF. In DNA form, the CDR3 reads TGTGCCAGCAGCGTTGGGCCAGAACTTGCCTATGGCTACACCTTC.

In this sample, this clonotype turned up many times. The chain links TRBV6-6 to TRBJ2-3, with D hard to call. The CDR3 spans 11 residues. Trimming stripped 6 bases from V and 13 bases from J, with 14 bases between. Germline V gene sequence: CDR1 MNHNY, CDR2 SVGAGI (reference sequence). CDR3 in amino acids: CASSNGPLEYF. The DNA for the CDR3 is TGTGCCAGCAGCAACGGGCCCTTGGAGTATTTT.

This clonotype is medium-sized (0.01 to 0.1%) in the sample. This sequence joins TRBV29-1 and TRBJ1-5, with 9 bases that match TRBD1. The CDR3 length is 15 residues. Germline CDR1 is SQVTM and CDR2 is ANQGSEA. V dropped 6 bases and J dropped 5; count of bases not matched to a gene: 11. The DNA of the CDR3 is TGCAGCGTCACCGGGACAGGGTGGGCTTATCAGCCCCAGCATTTT. This translates into CSVTGTGWAYQPQHF.

In this sample, this clonotype turned up many times. The V call is TRBV7-8, the J call TRBJ2-1, with 7 bases lining up with TRBD2. Germline CDR1 is SGHVS and CDR2 is FQNEAQ. V lost 5 bases to trimming and J lost 12 bases; unmatched junction nucleotides: 13. This CDR3 contains 14 residues. CDR3 loop: CASSPRDYRGGQFF. DNA for the CDR3: TGTGCCAGCAGCCCCCGGGACTACCGAGGAGGGCAGTTCTTC.

There are many counts of this clonotype. J is TRBJ2-3 and V is TRBV7-6; 9 bases line up with TRBD2. With V trimmed by 0 bases and J by 2 bases, 3 bases remained unmatched. CDR1 and CDR2 from the germline V gene are SGHVS and FNYEAQ. The CDR3 covers 16 residues. The CDR3 protein is CASSLAASGTTDTQYF. Here the CDR3 DNA reads TGTGCCAGCAGCTTAGCCGCTAGCGGGACCACAGATACGCAGTATTTT.

This clonotype showed up many times. The CDR3 here is CASSMRSCQAGNQPQHF. DNA of the CDR3: TGTGCCAGCAGCATGCGTTCATGCCAGGCTGGCAATCAGCCCCAGCATTTT. The rearrangement joins TRBV21-1 to TRBJ1-5. TRBV21-1 represents a pseudogene. The CDR3 has 17 residues.

The rearrangement uses TRBV7-2 and TRBJ2-1; D is tentatively TRBD1 or TRBD2 (5 bases each). Germline V gene sequence: CDR1 SGHTA, CDR2 FQGNSA. The length of the CDR3 is 15 residues. The V end lost 5 bases, the J end lost 9 bases, and 20 bases lay between the germline ends. CDR3 DNA sequence: TGTGCCAGCAGCATCTCTGGGCAGTTTGGGGGTGAGCAGTTCTTC. Its protein is CASSISGQFGGEQFF. The full variable domain, rest sourced from reference TRBV7-2 and TRBJ2-1, is GAGVSQSPSNKVTEKGKDVELRCDPISGHTALYWYRQSLGQGLEFLIYFQGNSAPDKSGLPSDRFSAERTGGSVSTLTIQRTQQEDSAVYLCASSISGQFGGEQFFGPGTRLTVL.

This clonotype was seen repeatedly, ten times or more. The rearrangement uses TRBV6-1 and TRBJ1-5, with D unresolved. The ends were cut back, 8 bases at V and 9 bases at J, with 11 bases in the middle. CDR1 is MNHNS and CDR2 is SASEGT in the germline V gene. The CDR3 runs 11 residues. The CDR3 loop is CASQLVGPQHF. The CDR3, as DNA: TGTGCCAGCCAATTGGTGGGGCCCCAGCATTTT.

This clonotype was observed many times. This sequence joins TRBV28 and TRBJ2-1; 11 positions match TRBD1. The CDR3 is 15 residues long. After removal of 2 bases from V and 9 bases from J, the junction contained 6 bases not matched to a gene. Germline V gene lookup returns CDR1 MDHEN and CDR2 SYDVKM. The CDR3 is CASSLGDRGSGEQFF. CDR3 DNA sequence: TGTGCCAGCAGTTTAGGGGACAGGGGGTCGGGTGAGCAGTTCTTC.

This clonotype appeared many times. The chain recombines TRBV7-9 with TRBJ1-5; no definite D call. Trimming pared 1 base from V and 9 bases from J, leaving 7 bases between. This CDR3 is built from 12 residues. Per the germline V gene, CDR1 is SEHNR and CDR2 is FQNEAQ (reference sequence). Here the CDR3 DNA reads TGTGCCAGCAGCTTAGGCGGAAGGCCCCAGCATTTT. Protein sequence: CASSLGGRPQHF.

Ten or more counts support this clonotype. This rearrangement joins TRBV6-6 to TRBJ2-1; tentatively, D is TRBD1 (5 bases). The ends were cut back, 2 bases at V and 7 bases at J, with 9 bases in the middle. The germline gives CDR1 MNHNY, CDR2 SVGAGI (reference sequence). This CDR3 is 13 amino acids long. The CDR3 is CASSYQGWNEQFF. The CDR3, as DNA: TGTGCCAGCAGTTACCAGGGTTGGAATGAGCAGTTCTTC.

There are many counts of this clonotype. The chain has TRBV3-1 and TRBJ2-6, with D uncertain. Per germline, CDR1 LGHDT and CDR2 YNNKEL (reference sequence). The length of the CDR3 is 18 residues. V lost 0 bases to trimming and J lost 1 base, with 13 bases between them. The CDR3 protein is CASSQDPFPVSGANVLTF. The CDR3 nucleotides are TGTGCCAGCAGCCAAGATCCCTTTCCCGTGTCTGGGGCCAACGTCCTGACTTTC.

The table lists this clonotype with many counts. At one of its ends the junction is not consistent with the germline gene, which may arise from a read error. The genes are TRBV6-5 and TRBJ2-3; unclear D gene. This CDR3 region has 15 residues. Looked up from germline, CDR1 is MNHEY and CDR2 is SVGAGI. CDR3 amino acids: CASSYSSGVGFPPTF. CDR3 nucleotides: TGTGCCAGCAGTTACTCGAGTGGTGTGGGCTTCCCCCCAACTTTT.

This clonotype was observed a few times. This chain links TRBV7-3 with TRBJ2-2; 7 bases line up with TRBD2. From germline, CDR1 is SGHTA and CDR2 FQGTGA. The CDR3 runs to 15 residues. V dropped 5 bases and J dropped 4; count of bases not matched to a gene: 7. DNA for the CDR3: TGTGCCAGCAGCCTCCTGGGGGGGATCACCGGGGAGCTGTTTTTT. Amino acid sequence: CASSLLGGITGELFF. Based on the CDR3 plus reference TRBV7-3 and TRBJ2-2, the full variable domain is GAGVSQTPSNKVTEKGKYVELRCDPISGHTALYWYRQSLGQGPEFLIYFQGTGAADDSGLPNDRFFAVRPEGSVSTLKIQRTERGDSAVYLCASSLLGGITGELFFGEGSRLTVL.

This clonotype was counted many times. V gene TRBV20-1 combines with J gene TRBJ2-1, with TRBD2 identical over 11 bases. Germline CDR1 DFQATT, CDR2 SNEGSKA (reference sequence). V dropped 6 bases and J dropped 7; count of bases not matched to a gene: 14. CDR3 size: 16 residues. The CDR3 nucleotides read TGCAGTGCCCATCCGATAGCGGGAGGGCCCTCAAATGAGCAGTTCTTC. Encoded protein: CSAHPIAGGPSNEQFF.

In this sample, this clonotype turned up many times. The chain is built from TRBV2 and TRBJ1-2; TRBD1 aligns across 7 bases. There are 13 residues in the CDR3. Germline-derived CDR1 and CDR2 are SNHLY and FYNNEI. The ends lost 10 bases at V and 6 bases at J; junction bases unmatched: 11. In nucleotides, the CDR3 is TGTGCCATCGACAGGGAGATATTTCATGGCTACACCTTC. It is translated as CAIDREIFHGYTF.

This clonotype was detected a few times. The chain combines TRBV7-8 with TRBJ1-1; no reliable D call. The CDR3 contains 13 residues. Between the trimmed V and J ends, which lost 5 bases and 1 base, there was a span of 8 bases. Germline V CDR1 and CDR2: SGHVS, FQNEAQ. The chain's CDR3 is CASSTFENTEAFF. The CDR3 DNA follows: TGTGCCAGCAGCACTTTCGAGAACACTGAAGCTTTCTTT. Supplemented by reference TRBV7-8 and TRBJ1-1, the full variable domain reads GAGVSQSPRYKVAKRGQDVALRCDPISGHVSLFWYQQALGQGPEFLTYFQNEAQLDKSGLPSDRFFAERPEGSVSTLKIQRTQQEDSAVYLCASSTFENTEAFFGQGTRLTVV.

The chain is built from TRBV28 and TRBJ2-3, with 10 bases aligning to TRBD2. This CDR3 has 15 residues. The ends lost 2 bases at V and 7 bases at J; junction bases unmatched: 6. CDR1 and CDR2 (germline): MDHEN, SYDVKM. CDR3: CASSLKASGRNTQYF. DNA of the CDR3: TGTGCCAGCAGTTTAAAGGCTAGCGGGAGAAATACGCAGTATTTT.